These T cell receptor beta chains were read from a single sample in a study of cytomegalovirus exposure and HLA in healthy donors. Some clones are missing from TCRdb's copy, which holds only in-frame ones; the method was immunoSEQ multiplex PCR. The table lists over 55,000 clones, more than 80% of them singletons. Sample: PBMCs. Receptors originate from a young man in good health and CMV-seronegative. Each CDR3 is given with its conserved first and last residue. Each record gives: J gene, V gene, clone size, D gene, CDR3 DNA, CDR3 protein. The D gene is left open where the match is weak. Some rows have no size entry. The others give once, few or many, or a class for an expanded clone.

TRBJ1-2 | TRBV7-9 | . | . | TGTGCCAGCAGCGCCACGGACACTTTCTATGGCTACACCTTC | CASSATDTFYGYTF
TRBJ2-1 | TRBV27 | . | TRBD2 | TGTGCCAGCAGTTCCCCACCGCGTGGACTAGATGAGCAGTTCTTC | CASSSPPRGLDEQFF
TRBJ1-2 | TRBV19 | . | . | TGTGCCAGCCTCCGGACAGACAGCTATGGCTACACCTTC | CASLRTDSYGYTF
TRBJ2-1 | TRBV9 | . | TRBD2 | TGTGCCAGCAGCGTAGCAGGCACTAGCGGGACCAGCTCCTACAATGAGCAGTTCTTC | CASSVAGTSGTSSYNEQFF
TRBJ2-3 | TRBV9 | . | TRBD2 | TGTGCCAGCAGCGTTGGACTAGCGAGCACAGATACGCAGTATTTT | CASSVGLASTDTQYF
TRBJ2-2 | TRBV2 | . | TRBD2 | TGTGCCAGCAGCCCCGGACTAGCGGGACCCGGGGAGCTGTTTTTT | CASSPGLAGPGELFF
TRBJ1-1 | TRBV6-5 | . | . | TGTGCCAGCAGAAAAAGGGAGGTGAACACTGAAGCTTTCTTT | CASRKREVNTEAFF
TRBJ2-7 | TRBV11-2 | . | . | TGTGCCAGCAGCTTAGTCGAGGGCGGACCGTTCTACGAGCAGTACTTC | CASSLVEGGPFYEQYF
TRBJ1-2 | TRBV18 | once | TRBD1 | TGTGCCAGCTCAACGGACAGGGGAGGGTTTGGCTACACCTTC | CASSTDRGGFGYTF
TRBJ2-5 | TRBV6-1 | . | TRBD2 | TGTGCCAGCAGTGCCATGACTAGCGGGAGAGGGGAGACCCAGTACTTC | CASSAMTSGRGETQYF
TRBJ1-1 | TRBV7-9 | . | TRBD1 | TGTGCCAGCAGCTCAGGAAGGGGGACAGCATCTGAAGCTTTCTTT | CASSSGRGTASEAFF
TRBJ2-7 | TRBV6-6 | . | TRBD2 | TGTGCCAGCAGCCTCGACCAGACTAGCGGCTACGAGCAGTACTTC | CASSLDQTSGYEQYF
TRBJ1-2 | TRBV5-4 | . | . | TGTGCCAGCAGCTTGGATCCCGCAGGGCCTTTGGGTGGCTACACCTTC | CASSLDPAGPLGGYTF
TRBJ2-5 | TRBV7-9 | once | . | TGTGCCAGCAGCTTAGCGTTCCCGGGGGAGACCCAGTACTTC | CASSLAFPGETQYF
TRBJ1-2 | TRBV28 | . | . | TGTGCCAGCAGTTCGGGGATTAATAACTATGGCTACACCTTC | CASSSGINNYGYTF
TRBJ2-5 | TRBV15 | . | . | TGTGCCACCAGCAGAGATCGGGGGGCCGTCAAGGAGACCCAGTACTTC | CATSRDRGAVKETQYF
TRBJ2-3 | TRBV19 | . | TRBD2 | TGTGCCAGTAGCGGGCCGGGAGGCTCAGATACGCAGTATTTT | CASSGPGGSDTQYF